This TCR beta chain derives from a study of T-cell memory formation after mild COVID-19. Deletions cut 5 bases from V and 6 bases from J, with 9 bases between. The V gene's germline CDR1 is ENHRY and CDR2 SYGVKD. The CDR3 extends over 12 amino acids. This clonotype was seen only a few times. What it binds is not known. Study-wide results and limits: CD4+ contracting clones were mainly CM and EM; CD8+ ones, EMRA. Cross-reactive memory appears to have joined, as suggested by some responding clones showing up in pre-infection memory.

Sample barcodes and UMIs were carried by the TCR alpha and TCR beta cDNA libraries that 5'RACE generated with constant-segment primers. Using its own MiXCR run on the 5' RACE reads, TCRdb lists one record per CDR3 protein. The data contain 470,000 or so distinct CDR3 sequences, over 15% of them singletons. The TCR was taken from an adult woman who had mild COVID-19 (a few samples of this study predate the infection). Cell type and time point are not known. The sample was PBMCs or a T cell subset sorted from them (not recorded which). The genes are TRBV10-3 and TRBJ2-3, with D uncertain. CDR3 residues: CAISNSSDTQYF. CDR3 nucleotides: TGTGCCATCAGTAACAGTTCCGATACGCAGTATTTT.